This T cell receptor beta chain was captured by sequencing in a study of cytomegalovirus exposure and HLA in healthy donors. Study at large: HLA-typed donors were the source of some 85 million unique TCRs, which an early data release held.

As regards this clone: The antigen remains undetermined.

Regarding the study as a whole: TCR beta chain V- and J-gene trimming was linked, in a later analysis, to a missense variant in DCLRE1C. Whilst most TCR sequences proved rare, a subset of public TCRs occurred across many donors. High sensitivity and specificity were reportedly achieved when the classifier diagnosed cytomegalovirus status.

PCR used 60 Vbeta primers and 13 Jbeta primers. Here immunoSEQ multiplex PCR was the method, and the copy in TCRdb shows in-frame clones only, minus some. The data hold 100,000 to 120,000 clones, with under 80% observed a single time. The sequencing sample was made of PBMCs. The clonotype was recovered from a woman aged 40 to 49 in good health and CMV-seropositive.

The CDR3 here is CARSRPGCDTEAFF. The CDR3 DNA follows: TGTGCCAGAAGCCGGCCAGGATGCGACACTGAAGCTTTCTTT. The genes are TRBV5-3 and TRBJ1-1; D is undetermined. TRBV5-3 is sorted into the ORF group, with uncertain function. CDR3 length equals 14 residues. Trimming cost V 4 bases and J 3 bases, with 13 bases left between them.